These T cell receptor beta chains were read from a single sample in a study of cytomegalovirus exposure and HLA in healthy donors. TCRdb's copy holds only in-frame clones and misses some; the assay was immunoSEQ multiplex PCR. In the table there are 150,000 to 200,000 clones, 78% of which are singletons. What was sequenced was PBMCs. The receptors here all came from a woman younger than 45 in good health and CMV-seropositive. Each CDR3 is given with its conserved first and last residue. The D gene is left open where the match is weak. Not every row has a clone size; where given, it reads once, few, many or a size class.

>NA|TRBJ2-7|TRBV6-5|few
CASTTRAPAYEQYF
>TRBD1|TRBJ2-1|TRBV4-2|NA
CASSRQGNEQFF
>NA|TRBJ1-5|TRBV1|NA
CTSTLHQPQHF
>TRBD2|TRBJ2-2|TRBV5-8|few
CASSFASGSFWNTGELFF
>NA|TRBJ1-1|TRBV5-1|NA
CASRDVTALNTEAFF
>TRBD1|TRBJ2-7|TRBV5-6|NA
CASSWWRFGQGPYEQYF
>NA|TRBJ1-4|TRBV5-1|NA
CASSLVVGQGNEKLFF
>TRBD1|TRBJ1-6|TRBV9|NA
CASSTRTGQNSPLHF
>TRBD1|TRBJ1-2|TRBV27|NA
CASSSAGTGGGYTF
>NA|TRBJ2-6|TRBV6-1|NA
CASSHPGSGANVLTF
>NA|TRBJ2-1|TRBV6-1|NA
CASSEMGHDNEQFF
>TRBD2|TRBJ2-7|TRBV5-4|NA
CASSLGLAGMEEQYF
>NA|TRBJ2-7|TRBV7-9|NA
CASSLASYRSYEQYF
>NA|TRBJ2-3|TRBV2|NA
CASSEGSGVDTQYF
>NA|TRBJ1-1|TRBV5-6|NA
CASSLTTIATRTEAFF
>TRBD2|TRBJ2-7|TRBV29-1|NA
CSGRDGRWEQYF
>TRBD2|TRBJ2-3|TRBV7-3|few
CASSSTRLAGSTDTQYF
>NA|TRBJ2-1|TRBV9|NA
CASSLPGEFTPPYNEQFF
>TRBD1|TRBJ2-3|TRBV7-3|NA
CASSLTGQGITDTQYF
>NA|TRBJ1-3|TRBV9|NA
CASSAGTTGNTIYF
>NA|TRBJ2-1|TRBV10-1|NA
CASSEVAGANNEQFF